This TCR beta chain emerged from a study of OX40 agonist ivuxolimab in advanced cancers. The CDR3 has 15 residues. From germline, CDR1 is SGHDN and CDR2 FVKESK. J gave up 3 bases and V 2 bases, and 2 bases lay outside the gene matches. Sequencing was performed with immunoSEQ multiplex PCR; in TCRdb, only in-frame clones are kept and a portion is missing. The sample shows about 54,000 clones, 84% of them seen only once. This TCR came from an adult with an advanced solid tumor such as melanoma, head and neck, liver or kidney cancer. The V gene is TRBV14, the J gene TRBJ2-3, with 10 nucleotides matching TRBD2. Source: CD4+ or CD8+ T cells sorted from blood, taken in a trial of the OX40 agonist ivuxolimab. Here the CDR3 reads CASSQTSGTTDTQYF. DNA of the CDR3: TGTGCCAGCAGCCAAACTAGCGGGACGACAGATACGCAGTATTTT.